A selection of T cell receptor beta chains follows, all from one sample in a study of T cell responses to AZD1222 COVID-19 vaccine. Assay used: immunoSEQ multiplex PCR; TCRdb lists only in-frame clones, some missing. The data show 180,000 or so clones, around 90% seen once. Sequencing used peripheral blood, obtained 28 days after the second AZD1222 dose. These receptors were obtained from an adult who received the AZD1222 COVID-19 vaccine. Both conserved end residues are part of each CDR3. D genes are given only for firm matches. Where a row states a size, it is once, few, many or the class of an expanded clone; other rows omit it.

D	V	size	J	CDR3	DNA
NA	TRBV15	NA	TRBJ1-4	CATSRVRGWEKLFF	TGTGCCACCAGCAGAGTTAGGGGCTGGGAAAAACTGTTTTTT
NA	TRBV19	NA	TRBJ1-4	CASSISLREVKLFF	TGTGCCAGTAGTATCAGCCTCCGGGAAGTGAAACTGTTTTTT
TRBD1	TRBV5-6	NA	TRBJ1-4	CASSPSGQGAGGEKLFF	TGTGCCAGCAGCCCCAGTGGACAGGGGGCCGGGGGTGAAAAACTGTTTTTT
TRBD1	TRBV6-6	NA	TRBJ1-5	CASSYSQGAFQPQHF	TGTGCCAGCAGTTATAGTCAGGGGGCTTTTCAGCCCCAGCATTTT
TRBD1	TRBV28	NA	TRBJ2-7	CASPPDRAYEQYF	TGTGCCAGCCCCCCGGACAGGGCTTACGAGCAGTACTTC
NA	TRBV30	NA	TRBJ1-6	CASGLVGSPLHF	TGTGCCTCCGGGCTGGTGGGTTCACCCCTCCACTTT
NA	TRBV9	NA	TRBJ1-1	CASSVTRRGKTEAFF	TGTGCCAGCAGCGTTACTCGGAGGGGGAAGACTGAAGCTTTCTTT
TRBD1	TRBV18	few	TRBJ1-1	CASSPDRGRAEAFF	TGTGCCAGCTCACCTGACAGGGGGCGCGCAGAAGCTTTCTTT
TRBD1	TRBV4-1	NA	TRBJ2-7	CASSLGKGTVLDEQYF	TGCGCCAGCAGCCTCGGAAAGGGGACAGTCCTCGACGAGCAGTACTTC
NA	TRBV4-3	NA	TRBJ2-1	CASSQDWRRRTYNEQFF	TGCGCCAGCAGCCAAGACTGGCGGAGACGAACGTACAATGAGCAGTTCTTC
NA	TRBV7-9	few	TRBJ1-6	CASSLEGNSPLHF	TGTGCCAGCAGCTTAGAGGGGAATTCACCCCTCCACTTT
NA	TRBV6-5	NA	TRBJ1-5	CASSFRTVERNQPQHF	TGTGCCAGCAGTTTTCGGACGGTCGAACGTAATCAGCCCCAGCATTTT
TRBD2	TRBV6-5	NA	TRBJ2-7	CASSYRSGVDYEQYF	TGTGCCAGCAGTTACCGTAGCGGGGTAGACTACGAGCAGTACTTC
NA	TRBV7-2	NA	TRBJ1-3	CASSFYGSGNTIYF	TGTGCCAGCAGCTTCTACGGCTCTGGAAACACCATATATTTT
NA	TRBV7-3	once	TRBJ1-1	CASSSNMNTEAFF	TGTGCCAGCAGCTCCAATATGAACACTGAAGCTTTCTTT
NA	TRBV10-3	NA	TRBJ2-3	CAISESKDGKIGQYTDTQYF	TGTGCCATCAGTGAGTCTAAAGACGGGAAGATCGGACAGTACACAGATACGCAGTATTTT
NA	TRBV3-1/TRBV3-2	NA	TRBJ2-7	CASSRGTTLYEQYF	TGTGCCAGCAGCCGCGGGACGACCCTCTACGAGCAGTACTTC
TRBD2	TRBV24-1	NA	TRBJ2-3	CATNSGTSIGTQYF	TGTGCCACTAACTCCGGGACTAGTATTGGTACGCAGTATTTT
NA	TRBV5-1	once	TRBJ1-4	CASSLGGATNEKLFF	TGCGCCAGCAGCTTGGGGGGTGCAACTAATGAAAAACTGTTTTTT
NA	TRBV28	NA	TRBJ2-7	CASSSFLSVGRPVSSYEQYF	TGTGCCAGCAGTTCCTTCCTTTCCGTGGGGCGGCCTGTTAGCTCCTACGAGCAGTACTTC
NA	TRBV6-2/TRBV6-3	once	TRBJ2-1	CASSYDGGQVEQFF	TGTGCCAGCAGTTACGACGGGGGGCAAGTTGAGCAGTTCTTC
NA	TRBV27	NA	TRBJ1-5	CASSSRQVNQPQHF	TGTGCCAGCAGTTCTAGACAAGTCAATCAGCCCCAGCATTTT
NA	TRBV4-1	NA	TRBJ2-7	CASSQGGQGF	TGCGCCAGCAGCCAAGGCGGGCAGGGGTTC
NA	TRBV18	NA	TRBJ1-2	CASSLMEGNYGYTF	TGTGCCAGCTCACTTATGGAGGGGAACTATGGCTACACCTTC
NA	TRBV6-2/TRBV6-3	NA	TRBJ1-2	CASSQLYGYTF	TGTGCCAGCAGCCAGTTGTATGGCTACACCTTC
TRBD1	TRBV7-2	NA	TRBJ2-7	CASSEGQGVSEQYF	TGTGCCAGCAGCGAGGGACAGGGGGTTAGCGAGCAGTACTTC
NA	TRBV7-9	few	TRBJ2-7	CASSPGQLYEQYF	TGTGCCAGCAGCCCTGGGCAGCTCTACGAGCAGTACTTC